These T cell receptor beta chains were read from a single sample in a study of blood T cell repertoires in COVID-19. Method: immunoSEQ multiplex PCR; TCRdb's copy keeps in-frame clones and lacks some. The table records 300,000 or so clones, over 75% of them present only once. The sequencing sample was made of PBMCs or T cells enriched from blood (not recorded which). Source of these receptors: a woman younger than 45 who had recovered from COVID-19. The CDR3 runs from the conserved cysteine through the conserved F or W. D genes are given only for firm matches. For some rows the clone size is stated as once, few or many, or as a class when expanded; others skip it.

V gene: TRBV27; J gene: TRBJ2-5; CDR3 length: 17; D gene: TRBD1; clone size: .; CDR3 DNA: TGTGCCAGCAGTTTATCGACCCCCGGGACAGGGTTCGAGACCCAGTACTTC; CDR3 protein: CASSLSTPGTGFETQYF
V gene: TRBV14; J gene: TRBJ1-2; CDR3 length: 17; D gene: TRBD1; clone size: .; CDR3 DNA: TGTGCCAGCAGCCGGCAGCCGGGACAGGGGGAATACTATGGCTACACCTTC; CDR3 protein: CASSRQPGQGEYYGYTF
V gene: TRBV7-8; J gene: TRBJ2-1; CDR3 length: 16; D gene: TRBD1; clone size: .; CDR3 DNA: TGTGCCAGCAGCTTAGAAGTAGGACAGGGTTACAATGAGCAGTTCTTC; CDR3 protein: CASSLEVGQGYNEQFF
V gene: TRBV28; J gene: TRBJ2-7; CDR3 length: 16; D gene: TRBD2; clone size: .; CDR3 DNA: TGTGCCAGCAGGCCTTTAGCGGGGACTAGCTCCTACGAGCAGTACTTC; CDR3 protein: CASRPLAGTSSYEQYF
V gene: TRBV28; J gene: TRBJ1-1; CDR3 length: 14; D gene: .; clone size: .; CDR3 DNA: TGTGCCAGCAGTTTACCCCGCAGCTCTAGTGAAGCTTTCTTT; CDR3 protein: CASSLPRSSSEAFF
V gene: TRBV10-3; J gene: TRBJ1-5; CDR3 length: 15; D gene: TRBD1; clone size: .; CDR3 DNA: TGTGCCATCAGTGGTGGACAGGGGATCAATCAGCCCCAGCATTTT; CDR3 protein: CAISGGQGINQPQHF
V gene: TRBV1; J gene: TRBJ2-7; CDR3 length: 16; D gene: .; clone size: .; CDR3 DNA: TGCACCAGCAGCCAAGCGCTAGCGGGGACCCCGAGCGAGCAGTACTTC; CDR3 protein: CTSSQALAGTPSEQYF
V gene: TRBV2; J gene: TRBJ1-1; CDR3 length: 10; D gene: .; clone size: .; CDR3 DNA: TGTGCCAGTACCGGGACAGAAGCTTTCTTT; CDR3 protein: CASTGTEAFF
V gene: TRBV28; J gene: TRBJ1-5; CDR3 length: 18; D gene: TRBD1; clone size: .; CDR3 DNA: TGTGCCAGCAGTCAAGCACAGGGGGCCCGGGGCAGCAATCAGCCCCAGCATTTT; CDR3 protein: CASSQAQGARGSNQPQHF
V gene: TRBV4-3; J gene: TRBJ1-1; CDR3 length: 16; D gene: .; clone size: .; CDR3 DNA: TGCGCCAGCAGCCAAGATACGGGGTGGTTGAACACTGAAGCTTTCTTT; CDR3 protein: CASSQDTGWLNTEAFF
V gene: TRBV7-9; J gene: TRBJ2-6; CDR3 length: 15; D gene: .; clone size: .; CDR3 DNA: TGTGCCAGCAGCCCCAGTGCAGCTGGGGCCAACGTCCTGACTTTC; CDR3 protein: CASSPSAAGANVLTF
V gene: TRBV9; J gene: TRBJ2-7; CDR3 length: 15; D gene: TRBD2; clone size: .; CDR3 DNA: TGTGCCAGCAGCCCTAGCGGTCAGAAGGGCGTCGAGCAGTACTTC; CDR3 protein: CASSPSGQKGVEQYF
V gene: TRBV5-1; J gene: TRBJ1-4; CDR3 length: 15; D gene: .; clone size: .; CDR3 DNA: TGCGCCAGCAGCTTCGCGACAGCAACTAATGAAAAACTGTTTTTT; CDR3 protein: CASSFATATNEKLFF
V gene: TRBV10-2; J gene: TRBJ2-3; CDR3 length: 17; D gene: TRBD2; clone size: .; CDR3 DNA: TGCGCCAGCAGTGAACCTAGCGGACCTGCTAGCACAGATACGCAGTATTTT; CDR3 protein: CASSEPSGPASTDTQYF
V gene: TRBV27; J gene: TRBJ2-7; CDR3 length: 15; D gene: TRBD1; clone size: .; CDR3 DNA: TGTGCCAGCAGACACAGGGGCGGTCGGTCCTACGAGCAGTACTTC; CDR3 protein: CASRHRGGRSYEQYF
V gene: TRBV2; J gene: TRBJ2-7; CDR3 length: 13; D gene: .; clone size: .; CDR3 DNA: TGTGCCAGCAGCTCGTCCGGCGGGTACGAGCAGTACTTC; CDR3 protein: CASSSSGGYEQYF
V gene: TRBV19; J gene: TRBJ1-5; CDR3 length: 18; D gene: TRBD1; clone size: .; CDR3 DNA: TGTGCCAGTAGTATAGCGGCCCACAGACAGGGTTTGTCTCAGCCCCAGCATTTT; CDR3 protein: CASSIAAHRQGLSQPQHF
V gene: TRBV30; J gene: TRBJ1-6; CDR3 length: 13; D gene: TRBD1; clone size: .; CDR3 DNA: TGTGCCTGGAGTGGACAGGGGGGTTCACCCCTCCACTTT; CDR3 protein: CAWSGQGGSPLHF
V gene: TRBV7-9; J gene: TRBJ2-7; CDR3 length: 15; D gene: .; clone size: .; CDR3 DNA: TGTGCCAGCAGCCGATCAGACAGGCAGCCCTACGAGCAGTACTTC; CDR3 protein: CASSRSDRQPYEQYF
V gene: TRBV6-5; J gene: TRBJ1-5; CDR3 length: 15; D gene: TRBD1; clone size: once; CDR3 DNA: TGTGCCAGCAGTTCCTCGGGACAGGGTTATCAGCCCCAGCATTTT; CDR3 protein: CASSSSGQGYQPQHF
V gene: TRBV7-9; J gene: TRBJ1-1; CDR3 length: 11; D gene: .; clone size: .; CDR3 DNA: TGTGCCAGCAGCTTACGGGCTGAAGCTTTCTTT; CDR3 protein: CASSLRAEAFF
V gene: TRBV5-1; J gene: TRBJ1-1; CDR3 length: 15; D gene: .; clone size: .; CDR3 DNA: .; CDR3 protein: CASSFGPGGNTEAFF
V gene: TRBV11-2; J gene: TRBJ1-1; CDR3 length: 14; D gene: .; clone size: .; CDR3 DNA: TGTGCCAGCAGCCCACGACAGCTATACACTGAAGCTTTCTTT; CDR3 protein: CASSPRQLYTEAFF
V gene: TRBV5-4; J gene: TRBJ2-3; CDR3 length: 18; D gene: TRBD2; clone size: .; CDR3 DNA: TGTGCCAGCAGCTTGTTGTCTAGCGGGGGAGGGAGCACAGATACGCAGTATTTT; CDR3 protein: CASSLLSSGGGSTDTQYF
V gene: TRBV12-3/TRBV12-4; J gene: TRBJ1-2; CDR3 length: 13; D gene: TRBD1; clone size: few; CDR3 DNA: TGTGCCAGCAGTTTGGGGGACAGCTATGGCTACACCTTC; CDR3 protein: CASSLGDSYGYTF
V gene: TRBV2; J gene: TRBJ1-3; CDR3 length: 16; D gene: .; clone size: .; CDR3 DNA: TGTGCCAGCAGATCTTCGACAGGCGCCTCTGGAAACACCATATATTTT; CDR3 protein: CASRSSTGASGNTIYF
V gene: TRBV9; J gene: TRBJ2-1; CDR3 length: 14; D gene: TRBD2; clone size: .; CDR3 DNA: TGTGCCAGCAGCGTAGTAGCGGGGTACAATGAGCAGTTCTTC; CDR3 protein: CASSVVAGYNEQFF
V gene: TRBV10-3; J gene: TRBJ1-1; CDR3 length: 16; D gene: .; clone size: .; CDR3 DNA: TGTGCCATCAGTGAGTCGAAAGGGGGGGGGAACACTGAAGCTTTCTTT; CDR3 protein: CAISESKGGGNTEAFF
V gene: TRBV6-4; J gene: TRBJ1-1; CDR3 length: 11; D gene: TRBD1; clone size: .; CDR3 DNA: TGTGCCAGCCGACAGGGGCTGTTGGCTTTCTTT; CDR3 protein: CASRQGLLAFF
V gene: TRBV11-2; J gene: TRBJ2-1; CDR3 length: 16; D gene: TRBD2; clone size: .; CDR3 DNA: TGTGCCAGCAGCCGTGGACTAGCGGGGGGGCACAATGAGCAGTTCTTC; CDR3 protein: CASSRGLAGGHNEQFF
V gene: TRBV7-9; J gene: TRBJ1-1; CDR3 length: 15; D gene: TRBD1; clone size: .; CDR3 DNA: TGTGCCAGCAGCTTAGGGAAGGGGGCGAACACTGAAGCTTTCTTT; CDR3 protein: CASSLGKGANTEAFF
V gene: TRBV4-3; J gene: TRBJ1-4; CDR3 length: 13; D gene: TRBD1; clone size: .; CDR3 DNA: TGCGCCAGCAGCCGGGGACAGGGCGAAAAACTGTTTTTT; CDR3 protein: CASSRGQGEKLFF
V gene: TRBV5-6; J gene: TRBJ1-3; CDR3 length: 16; D gene: .; clone size: .; CDR3 DNA: TGTGCCAGCAGCTTGGCCGTAGGGGTCTCGGGAAACACCATATATTTT; CDR3 protein: CASSLAVGVSGNTIYF
V gene: TRBV30; J gene: TRBJ1-6; CDR3 length: 19; D gene: TRBD1; clone size: .; CDR3 DNA: TGTGCCTCCGGGGCCCCGGGACAGGGTCATGGCTCCTATAATTCACCCCTCCACTTT; CDR3 protein: CASGAPGQGHGSYNSPLHF
V gene: TRBV28; J gene: TRBJ1-4; CDR3 length: 14; D gene: .; clone size: .; CDR3 DNA: TGTGCCAGCAGTTTGGGGGGAACTAATGAAAAACTGTTTTTT; CDR3 protein: CASSLGGTNEKLFF
V gene: TRBV11-2; J gene: TRBJ2-7; CDR3 length: 14; D gene: .; clone size: .; CDR3 DNA: TGTGCCAGCAGCTCCCCTAGTGGAGCCTACGAGCAGTACTTC; CDR3 protein: CASSSPSGAYEQYF
V gene: TRBV4-1; J gene: TRBJ2-2; CDR3 length: 20; D gene: TRBD2; clone size: .; CDR3 DNA: TGCGCCAGCAGGGGTTCCCCCGGGGCGGGGGGATCACATAACACCGGGGAGCTGTTTTTT; CDR3 protein: CASRGSPGAGGSHNTGELFF
V gene: TRBV30; J gene: TRBJ2-3; CDR3 length: 13; D gene: .; clone size: .; CDR3 DNA: TGTGCCTGGAGGCGCGGGGTGACAGATACGCAGTATTTT; CDR3 protein: CAWRRGVTDTQYF
V gene: TRBV12-3/TRBV12-4; J gene: TRBJ2-7; CDR3 length: 12; D gene: .; clone size: .; CDR3 DNA: TGTGCCAGCAGTCTCCTGCGCTACGAGCAGTACTTC; CDR3 protein: CASSLLRYEQYF
V gene: TRBV28; J gene: TRBJ2-7; CDR3 length: 13; D gene: .; clone size: .; CDR3 DNA: TGTGCCAGCAGGGGGACACTGACCTACGAGCAGTACTTC; CDR3 protein: CASRGTLTYEQYF
V gene: TRBV7-9; J gene: TRBJ1-2; CDR3 length: 15; D gene: .; clone size: .; CDR3 DNA: TGTGCCAGCAGCCCGAACCCCACAGGTCCCTATGGCTACACCTTC; CDR3 protein: CASSPNPTGPYGYTF
V gene: TRBV11-2; J gene: TRBJ2-7; CDR3 length: 15; D gene: TRBD2; clone size: few; CDR3 DNA: TGTGCCAGCAGCTTTCGGGGGGGGCCCATCAACGAGCAGTACTTC; CDR3 protein: CASSFRGGPINEQYF
V gene: TRBV12-3/TRBV12-4; J gene: TRBJ1-1; CDR3 length: 12; D gene: .; clone size: .; CDR3 DNA: TGTGCCAGCAGTTTACTTGGAGTGGAAGCTTTCTTT; CDR3 protein: CASSLLGVEAFF
V gene: TRBV21-1; J gene: TRBJ2-7; CDR3 length: 20; D gene: .; clone size: few; CDR3 DNA: TGTGCCAGCAGCAAAGTGAGTTGGGGCAGGGTACGGGAGTTCGTCTACGAGCAGTACTTC; CDR3 protein: CASSKVSWGRVREFVYEQYF
V gene: TRBV18; J gene: TRBJ2-7; CDR3 length: 14; D gene: .; clone size: .; CDR3 DNA: TGTGCCAGCTCACAAATAGGACAGCCCTACGAGCAGTACTTC; CDR3 protein: CASSQIGQPYEQYF
V gene: TRBV5-1; J gene: TRBJ1-1; CDR3 length: 14; D gene: TRBD1; clone size: .; CDR3 DNA: TGCGCCAGCAGCCTAGGGACAGGGCCCACTGAAGCTTTCTTT; CDR3 protein: CASSLGTGPTEAFF